This TCR beta chain was sequenced in a study of cytomegalovirus exposure and HLA in healthy donors. In the PCR, 60 Vbeta and 13 Jbeta primers were used. The assay was immunoSEQ multiplex PCR, and TCRdb's table has in-frame clones only and misses some. The sample yields 150,000 to 200,000 clones, roughly 80% seen once. The CDR3 covers 15 residues. V lost 5 bases and J lost 2; bases outside the gene matches: 5. Per germline, CDR1 MNHEY and CDR2 SMNVEV (reference sequence). This chain connects TRBV27 to TRBJ1-3; TRBD1 aligns across 8 bases. The receptor was isolated from a boy younger than 18 in good health and CMV-seronegative. Input material: PBMCs. The CDR3 sequence: CASSQQGGAGNTIYF. The CDR3 DNA sequence: TGTGCCAGCAGTCAACAGGGGGGAGCTGGAAACACCATATATTTT.